These T cell receptor beta chains were read from a single sample in a study of molecular identifiers for immune sequencing clone quantification. MiXCR, applied by TCRdb to the PCR reads, yields one record per CDR3 protein. Here the sample spans roughly 86,000 distinct CDR3 sequences, 15% to 20% being singletons. The material sequenced was naive CD8+ T cells from blood, with Jurkat cell RNA spiked in. The source of these receptors is a human donor in good health. Some libraries in this study had Jurkat cell RNA spiked in. Each CDR3 is given with its conserved first and last residue.

j_call	v_call	cdr3_length	cdr3_aa
TRBJ2-5	TRBV7-6	21	CASSSPKPGTSGVWGKETQYF
TRBJ2-1	TRBV6-6	13	CASSYSLLNEQFF
TRBJ2-7	TRBV2	13	CASSEEDPCEQYF
TRBJ2-7	TRBV7-2	13	CASRSTGAGEQYF
TRBJ1-1	TRBV19	17	CASSDMDRILMNTEAFF
TRBJ2-2	TRBV19	16	CASSSGRAINTGELFF
TRBJ2-1	TRBV19	14	CASSMGGRYNEQFF
TRBJ2-7	TRBV4-1	13	CASSHPGGYEQYF
TRBJ2-7	TRBV3-1	17	CASSQDLGLAGGREQYF
TRBJ2-6	TRBV2	12	CASEDRANVLTF
TRBJ1-6	TRBV6-5	19	CASSYLYRGPESYNSPLHF
TRBJ2-7	TRBV4-3	14	CASSLQGGSYEQYF
TRBJ2-2	TRBV4-1	17	CASSQEPSGAFEGELFF
TRBJ2-1	TRBV19	12	CANSIRENEQFF
TRBJ2-7	TRBV7-6	16	CASSVGTSGGWDEQYF
TRBJ2-7	TRBV30	15	CAWSVTGGGSYEQYF
TRBJ2-7	TRBV5-6	12	CASNYGLSEQYF
TRBJ1-6	TRBV5-6	13	CASSLQGYSPLHF
TRBJ1-1	TRBV28	14	CASSMHRVYVEAFF
TRBJ2-5	TRBV4-3	16	CASSQGTSGYQETQYF
TRBJ1-5	TRBV4-3	13	CASSQDLNQPQHF
TRBJ1-1	TRBV6-2/TRBV6-3	13	CASRDSSYTEAFF
TRBJ2-2	TRBV29-1	15	CSVEDGRLNTGELFF
TRBJ2-5	TRBV9	16	CASSVAQGVQGETQYF
TRBJ2-3	TRBV11-2	18	CASRAGTSGQSWTDTQYF
TRBJ2-1	TRBV2	13	CASSDTPYNEQFF
TRBJ2-2	TRBV6-6	18	CASTPGGGVESNTGELFF
TRBJ2-3	TRBV20-1	14	CSAKSSGGEDTQYF
TRBJ2-5	TRBV4-3	19	CASSQERIDRDRHQVTQYF
TRBJ2-7	TRBV6-5	13	CASSAGSVREQYF
TRBJ1-5	TRBV7-2	14	CASSLGISNQPQHF
TRBJ2-3	TRBV10-3	15	CAISESSGTIDTQYF
TRBJ2-5	TRBV29-1	14	CSVEGGHRQETQYF
TRBJ1-5	TRBV20-1	14	CSARQSFSNQPQHF
TRBJ2-3	TRBV7-9	15	CASSLVGQVLITQYF
TRBJ1-1	TRBV5-1	14	CASTHRTGHTEAFF
TRBJ2-1	TRBV5-6	14	CASSSGVGRAEQFF
TRBJ2-7	TRBV6-5	16	CASSYSGLAGVGEQYF
TRBJ2-1	TRBV21-1	14	CASTGQPSYNEQFF
TRBJ2-5	TRBV7-6	16	CASSLGLAGVEETQYF
TRBJ2-5	TRBV6-2/TRBV6-3	14	CASSPRVTGETQYF
TRBJ2-3	TRBV12-3/TRBV12-4	15	CASSFMRGYTDTQYF
TRBJ1-1	TRBV5-4	15	CASSPITAVGGEAFF
TRBJ1-5	TRBV7-8	17	CASSHHSSTGVNQPQHF
TRBJ2-7	TRBV7-2	16	CASSLARAGGIYEQYF
TRBJ2-1	TRBV7-8	17	CASSLVEGGAYYNEQFF
TRBJ1-1	TRBV19	15	CASSISTGLSTEAFF
TRBJ2-7	TRBV11-2	14	CASSSLGQSYEQYF
TRBJ2-1	TRBV27	15	CASSWTPHSYNEQFF
TRBJ2-1	TRBV27	15	CASSLIVQGDNEQFF
TRBJ2-7	TRBV7-9	13	CASSSIGETGRYF
TRBJ2-2	TRBV20-1	13	CSASTANTGELFF
TRBJ2-3	TRBV3-1	17	CASSRLEGTLGTDTQYF
TRBJ2-7	TRBV6-5	15	CASSYQAGPIYEQYF